This T cell receptor beta chain was profiled in a study of T cells after yellow fever vaccination. Whole-study results and caveats: Compared with primary, the secondary response was weaker and peaked at day 5, not 15.

This CDR3 spans 12 amino acids. The germline gives CDR1 MNHEY, CDR2 SVGAGI. V lost 6 bases and J lost 3, with 9 bases in between. In the case of this clonotype: As yet, its antigen is unknown.

The 5'RACE template-switching step produced TCR cDNA and added a universal primer site and UMIs. TCRdb used MiXCR to reprocess the 5' RACE reads, holding one entry per CDR3 protein. There are about 510,000 distinct CDR3 sequences in the sample; roughly a fifth occur only once, and roughly 16% lies in the top ten. The chain couples TRBV6-5 to TRBJ2-7; D possibly corresponds to TRBD1 (6 bases). Sequencing used PBMCs, obtained roughly 20 days after the first yellow fever vaccination. The receptor was isolated from a man younger than 35 who received the YFV17D yellow fever vaccine. The CDR3 DNA follows: TGTGCCAGCAGGGAACAGGGCTACGAGCAGTACTTC. Translating gives CASREQGYEQYF.